This TCR beta chain was documented in a study of CD8 T cells in ankylosing spondylitis. Study results and limitations: CD8+ by phenotype, disease-linked clones were relatively rare in peripheral blood. The authors reported significant enrichment of disease-linked clones in matched ankylosing spondylitis synovial fluid. Among TCR beta sequences, a motif of eight highly homologous variants appeared characteristic of ankylosing spondylitis blood.

With regard to this clonotype: As yet, its antigen is unknown.

TCRdb processed the 5' RACE reads anew with MiXCR; each CDR3 protein has one entry. The sample holds over 150,000 distinct CDR3 sequences; over 10% are singletons and the top ten take 15% to 20%. The specimen was blood, either unsorted or a sorted T cell fraction (not recorded which). The clonotype was recovered from a male donor with ankylosing spondylitis or in good health (not recorded which).

In DNA, the CDR3 is TGTGCCACCAGCGCCCCACCCCGGGGAGGTCTCTACGAGCAGTACTTC. As protein: CATSAPPRGGLYEQYF. This chain links TRBV15 with TRBJ2-7; maybe TRBD2 (6 bases). CDR1 and CDR2 (germline): LNHNV, YYDKDF (reference sequence). CDR3 size: 16 residues. Trimming left V 5 bases short and J 3 bases short, with 20 bases between. The full variable domain, rest sourced from reference TRBV15 and TRBJ2-7, is DAMVIQNPRYQVTQFGKPVTLSCSQTLNHNVMYWYQQKSSQAPKLLFHYYDKDFNNEADTPDNFQSRRPNTSFCFLDIRSPGLGDTAMYLCATSAPPRGGLYEQYFGPGTRLTVT.